This TCR beta chain was sequenced for a study of blood T cell repertoires in COVID-19. Turning to the study itself: COVID-19 samples collected from the United States, Italy and Spain covered acute and convalescent phases. From T cells, B-cell-depleted T cells, or PBMCs came the material, which was cDNA or gDNA.

Participants had their cohort set by participant-reported clinical history. The protocol was immunoSEQ multiplex PCR, while the TCRdb copy is restricted to in-frame clones and leaves out a portion. The table lists about 180,000 clones, about 79% of them singletons. V lost 1 base to trimming and J lost 0 bases, with 9 bases between them. The CDR3 consists of 15 residues. Germline CDR1 reads SGHTA; CDR2 reads FQGNSA. The chain recombines TRBV7-2 with TRBJ1-1; D gene ambiguous. The sequencing sample was made of PBMCs or T cells enriched from blood (not recorded which). The TCR originated in a middle-aged man who had recovered from COVID-19. The CDR3 sequence: CASSLGGVMNTEAFF. DNA of the CDR3: TGTGCCAGCAGCTTAGGTGGAGTCATGAACACTGAAGCTTTCTTT.